This record covers a single T cell receptor (beta chain). Antigen specificity is unknown. This sample also contains other DNA sequences that code for the same CDR3. These data are taken from a study of shared clonotypes between healthy human individuals. Overall study findings and caveats: Read depth was anticipated to influence clonotype sharing among donors. Enrolling few donors narrowed the genetic and exposure-history diversity that was represented.

It was tens of millions of PBMCs that unsorted samples used for genomic DNA. V lost 5 bases, J lost 7 bases, and 5 bases stayed unmatched. The CDR3 covers 16 residues. CDR1 and CDR2 from the germline V gene are MNHEY and SMNVEV (reference sequence). Unsorted PBMC DNA sequencing spanned ten immunoSEQ deep assay plates. Using immunoSEQ multiplex PCR, the repertoire was profiled, and TCRdb retains in-frame clones only, with some absent. The sample shows more than 400,000 clones, around four fifths of them seen only once. V and J are TRBV27 and TRBJ2-1, with TRBD2 matching over 16 bases. The specimen was PBMCs. The receptor was isolated from a woman aged 40 to 50 in good health. Some clones in this sample may be carry-over from other donors' samples. CDR3 sequence (DNA): TGTGCCAGCAGTCTCGGGACTAGCGGGAGGGGAAATGAGCAGTTCTTC. Its translation: CASSLGTSGRGNEQFF.